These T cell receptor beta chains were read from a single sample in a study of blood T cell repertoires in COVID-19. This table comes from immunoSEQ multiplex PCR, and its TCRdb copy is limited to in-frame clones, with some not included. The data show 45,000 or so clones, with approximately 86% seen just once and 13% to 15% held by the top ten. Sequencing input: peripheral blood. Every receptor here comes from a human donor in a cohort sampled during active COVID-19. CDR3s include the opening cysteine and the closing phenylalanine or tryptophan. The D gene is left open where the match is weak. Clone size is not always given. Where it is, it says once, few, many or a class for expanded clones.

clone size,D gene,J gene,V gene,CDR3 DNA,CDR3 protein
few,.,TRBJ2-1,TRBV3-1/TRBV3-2,TGTGCCAGCAGCCAAGATCTTGGCGGCTACAATGAGCAGTTCTTC,CASSQDLGGYNEQFF
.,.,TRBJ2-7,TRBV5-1,TGCGCCAGCAGCCCGGCGGGGCAGATCGACGAGCAGTACTTC,CASSPAGQIDEQYF
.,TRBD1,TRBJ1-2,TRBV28,TGTGCCAGCAGTTCGGGGACAGGGTTTGGTTCTTCGGGCTACACCTTC,CASSSGTGFGSSGYTF
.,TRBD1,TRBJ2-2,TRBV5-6,TGTGCCAGCAGCTTGCGGTTGGGCAGGGGGCCAGCCGGGGAGCTGTTTTTT,CASSLRLGRGPAGELFF
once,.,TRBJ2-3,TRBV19,TGTGCCAGTAGTTCCATTCCACACACAGATACGCAGTATTTT,CASSSIPHTDTQYF
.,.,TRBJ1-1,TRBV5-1,TGCGCCAGCAGCTTGGGTTCGGTAGCCACTGAAGCTTTCTTT,CASSLGSVATEAFF
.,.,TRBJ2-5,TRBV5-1,TGCGCCAGCAGCTTGGCTCTACAAGAGACCCAGTACTTC,CASSLALQETQYF
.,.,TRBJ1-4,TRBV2,TGTGCCAGCAGTGGGTCCAGGACTAATGAAAAACTGTTTTTT,CASSGSRTNEKLFF
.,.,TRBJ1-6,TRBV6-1,TGTGCCAGCAGTGAAGCAGCGAGTATGATCAATTCACCCCTCCACTTT,CASSEAASMINSPLHF
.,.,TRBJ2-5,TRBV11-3,TGTGCCAGCAGCATATCGAGGGATCCCTTCAAGACCCAGTACTTC,CASSISRDPFKTQYF
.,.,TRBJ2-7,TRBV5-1,TGCGCCAGCAGCTTCAAGGAGGATAGGGATACCTACGAGCAGTACTTC,CASSFKEDRDTYEQYF
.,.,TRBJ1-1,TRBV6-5,TGTGCCAGTACTTGGGAGCAGAACACTGAAGCTTTCTTT,CASTWEQNTEAFF
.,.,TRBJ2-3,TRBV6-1,TGTGCCAGCAGTGAAGCGCTGGTGGGGCAGGGACTCACAGATACGCAGTATTTT,CASSEALVGQGLTDTQYF
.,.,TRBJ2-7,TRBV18,TGTGCCAGCTCCGACTCGAGGAGCGACGAGCAGTACTTC,CASSDSRSDEQYF
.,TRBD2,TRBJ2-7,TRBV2,TGTGCCAGCAGTGAGGGGGGGTTCCCCTACGAGCAGTACTTC,CASSEGGFPYEQYF
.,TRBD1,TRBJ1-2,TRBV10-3,TGTGCCATCAGAGGGGACTCGGACAGGGCGGTCTATGGCTACACCTTC,CAIRGDSDRAVYGYTF
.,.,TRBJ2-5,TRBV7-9,TGTGCCAGCAGCTTAGCGGGAGGTCGGGAGACCCAGTACTTC,CASSLAGGRETQYF
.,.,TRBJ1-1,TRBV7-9,TGTGCCAGCAGAACTCAGAACACTGAAGCTTTCTTT,CASRTQNTEAFF
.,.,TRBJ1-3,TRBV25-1,TGTGCCAGCAGTACTCTGGACACGCTCGGAAACACCATATATTTT,CASSTLDTLGNTIYF
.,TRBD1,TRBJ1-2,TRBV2,TGTGCCAGCAGTGCTTTTGGACAGGGGGCTGGCTACACCTTC,CASSAFGQGAGYTF
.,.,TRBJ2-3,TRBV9,TGTGCTGATCCTAGCGATACGCAGTATTTT,CADPSDTQYF
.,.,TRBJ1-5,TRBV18,TGTGCCAGCTCACCAACGGATGGGAGAAATCAGCCCCAGCATTTT,CASSPTDGRNQPQHF
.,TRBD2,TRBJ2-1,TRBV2,TGTGCCAGCAGTGCGCGTAGCGGGGGGACCGGTCGCTACAATGAGCAGTTCTTC,CASSARSGGTGRYNEQFF